This TCR beta chain was sequenced in a study of human thymus T cells. V gave up 4 bases and J gave up 2 bases; unmatched junction bases: 11. CDR1 and CDR2 (germline): MNHEY, SMNVEV (reference sequence). The CDR3 is 16 residues long. Clones were read by immunoSEQ multiplex PCR, and TCRdb kept only the in-frame ones, dropping some. The profile shows just over 45,000 clones, about 95% of them singletons. The V gene is TRBV27, the J gene TRBJ2-7, with 7 bases fitting TRBD2. The source is a girl less than two years old with a congenital heart defect but otherwise immunologically healthy. The sample comprised blood. For the CDR3, the DNA is TGTGCCAGCAGTTCCCTAGCGGCCGGGGACCCCTACGAGCAGTACTTC. Its translation is CASSSLAAGDPYEQYF.